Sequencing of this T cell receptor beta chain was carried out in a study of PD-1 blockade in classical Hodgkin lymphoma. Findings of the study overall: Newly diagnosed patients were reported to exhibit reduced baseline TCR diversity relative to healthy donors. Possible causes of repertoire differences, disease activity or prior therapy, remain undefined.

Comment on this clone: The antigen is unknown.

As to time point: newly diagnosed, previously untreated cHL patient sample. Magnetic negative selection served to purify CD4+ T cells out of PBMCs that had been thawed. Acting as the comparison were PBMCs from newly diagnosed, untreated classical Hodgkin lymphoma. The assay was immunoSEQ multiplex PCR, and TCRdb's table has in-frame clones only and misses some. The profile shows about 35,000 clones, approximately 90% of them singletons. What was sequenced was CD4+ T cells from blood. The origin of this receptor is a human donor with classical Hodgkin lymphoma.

This CDR3 reads CASSPGKVRPYEQYF. DNA of the CDR3: TGTGCCAGCAGTCCAGGGAAGGTGAGGCCCTACGAGCAGTACTTC. This chain links TRBV28 with TRBJ2-7; D perhaps matches TRBD1 (5 bases). Germline CDR1 and CDR2: MDHEN and SYDVKM. This CDR3 is built from 15 residues. V was shortened by 5 bases and J by 2 bases, with 16 bases between the two germline ends.